This T cell receptor beta chain stems from a study of blood T cells in healthy people across ages. General observations from the study: Observed TCR beta diversity showed a strong correlation with the percentage of naive T cells as measured by flow cytometry.

CDR3 length: 15 amino acids. Trimming took 6 bases from V and 4 from J; bases not matched to a gene: 6. In germline, CDR1 is MNHEY, CDR2 SMNVEV (reference sequence). Alongside a J-beta primer mix, a sample-barcoded 5' primer served in a second PCR lasting about 7 to 11 cycles. TCRdb re-derived calls from the 5' RACE reads in MiXCR, one entry per CDR3 protein. The sample holds about 720,000 distinct CDR3 sequences; around a quarter are singletons and the top ten take more than 3%. Comment on this clonotype: Its antigen is still unknown.

This same sample was also part of a study on T cells of mothers and their children. That paper notes: A primer called M1S, used in the second PCR, added sample barcodes and 2-4 random nucleotides. Detection of persistent microchimeric T cell clones did not occur.

Material: blood. The chain has TRBV27 and TRBJ2-6, with 7 bases fitting TRBD1. The clonotype originates from a boy younger than 18 in good health. CDR3 protein: CASSSGQAGANVLTF. In nucleotides, the CDR3 is TGTGCCAGCAGCTCAGGACAGGCCGGGGCCAACGTCCTGACTTTC.